The clone carrying this TCR beta chain came up once. Its antigen remains unknown. The CDR3 length is 12 residues. CDR1 and CDR2 from the germline V gene are LGHNT and FRNRAP. V lost 6 bases to trimming and J lost 2 bases, with 8 bases between them. Here immunoSEQ multiplex PCR was the method, and the copy in TCRdb shows in-frame clones only, minus some. There are about 2.1 million clones in the sample; roughly 93% occur only once, and approximately 1.7% lies in the top ten. This sample stems from a study of shared clonotypes between healthy human individuals. Across the study: Each donor had three CD4 naive, three CD4 memory, two CD8 naive and one CD8 memory plate.

The study's findings and limits: Non-shared clonotypes showed lower generation probabilities than clonotypes common to all four donors. Donor scarcity curtailed the genetic and exposure-history diversity represented herein. Larger richness was generally estimated for naive than memory subsets.

CD45RO-negative, CCR7-positively selected cells formed the naive CD8 fraction, excluding terminally differentiated effector memory CD45RA+ cells. The sequencing input was naive CD8+ T cells from PBMCs. The clonotype comes from a man between 18 and 29 years old in good health. Some clones in this sample may be carry-over from other donors' samples. The chain links TRBV12-5 to TRBJ2-7; D is undetermined. The CDR3 sequence: CASGNGPYEQYF. The CDR3 nucleotides read TGTGCTAGTGGGAACGGTCCCTACGAGCAGTACTTC.